This TCR beta chain is drawn from a study of blood T cell repertoires in COVID-19. At the level of the study: Collection of acute and convalescent COVID-19 samples took place in the United States, Italy and Spain. Nucleic acid was either cDNA or gDNA, and it came from T cells, B-cell-depleted T cells, or PBMCs.

Generated by immunoSEQ multiplex PCR, the TCRdb table keeps only in-frame clones and is missing some. The table includes hundreds of thousands of clones, 88% detected once. The J segment lost 6 bases and the V segment lost 3 bases, leaving 1 base of the junction unmatched. This CDR3 region has 13 residues. Germline lookup yields CDR1 GTSNPN and CDR2 SVGIG (reference sequence). The source is a young woman who had recovered from COVID-19. The rearrangement joins TRBV30 to TRBJ2-2, with 10 bases matching TRBD1. Sequenced: peripheral blood. CDR3 amino acids: CAWSGQGAGELFF. The CDR3 nucleotides are TGTGCCTGGAGCGGACAGGGGGCCGGGGAGCTGTTTTTT. Filled out from reference TRBV30 and TRBJ2-2, the complete variable domain reads SQTIHQWPATLVQPVGSPLSLECTVEGTSNPNLYWYRQAAGRGLQLLFYSVGIGQISSEVPQNLSASRPQDRQFILSSKKLLLSDSGFYLCAWSGQGAGELFFGEGSRLTVL.